The source of this TCR beta chain is a study of tumor and adjacent non-tumor tissue in lung cancer. Whole-study findings and limits: TCR diversity was significantly greater in tumor than normal lung tissue.

The library came from three nested PCR rounds adapted from ARM-PCR protocols. Each CDR3 protein is one row after TCRdb ran MiXCR on the multiplex PCR reads. This sample has approximately 71,000 distinct CDR3 sequences, with about three fifths found just once. No cell sorting was done before RNA was extracted from the tissue. On this clonotype: Its specificity is not known.

This receptor was obtained from a man aged 50 to 59 with non-small cell lung cancer. Sequences were obtained from lung tumor tissue.

The CDR3 region has the DNA TGTGCTAGTGGTTTGGCGACGGGGGTTAACACAGATACGCAGTATTTT. Residues: CASGLATGVNTDTQYF. V gene TRBV12-5 combines with J gene TRBJ2-3, with D possibly matching TRBD2 (6 bases). The CDR3 has 16 amino acids. Germline CDR1 reads LGHNT; CDR2 reads FRNRAP. Trimming stripped 1 base from V and 2 bases from J, with 13 bases between.